These 21 T cell receptor beta chains were sequenced from one sample in a study of T cell repertoires in cytomegalovirus infection. TCRdb ran MiXCR on the reads and lists one entry per CDR3 protein. The repertoire holds fewer than 200,000 distinct CDR3 sequences, around 15% seen once, with about a quarter in the top ten. The sequenced sample was PBMCs. These receptors were collected from a human donor in good health (CMV status not recorded). Some clones in this sample may be carry-over from other donors' samples.

V and J are TRBV29-1 and TRBJ2-7; D is uncertain. CDR1 is SQVTM and CDR2 is ANQGSEA in the germline V gene. The V end was cut by 4 bases, the J end by 0 bases, with 7 bases between. The CDR3 loop spans 12 amino acids. The CDR3 DNA reads TGCAGCGTTGGGGTCAGCTCCTACGAGCAGTACTTC. It encodes CSVGVSSYEQYF.

The table lists this clonotype with many counts. This rearrangement joins TRBV7-8 to TRBJ2-5; either TRBD1 or TRBD2 may fit D (5 bases each). Germline V gene lookup returns CDR1 SGHVS and CDR2 FQNEAQ. This CDR3 is 16 amino acids long. The V end was cut by 2 bases, the J end by 5 bases, with 18 bases between. This CDR3 is CASSLNIGTPWETQYF. The CDR3 coding sequence is TGTGCCAGCAGCTTAAACATCGGGACCCCATGGGAGACCCAGTACTTC.

The chain links TRBV12-3 or TRBV12-4 to TRBJ1-3; weak D call: TRBD1 (5 bases). The CDR3 runs 15 residues. The V end was cut by 5 bases, the J end by 1 base, with 12 bases between. The CDR3 DNA is TGTGCCAGCAGTCCCAGGGCGGCGTCTGGAAACACCATATATTTT. Amino acid sequence: CASSPRAASGNTIYF.

Many counts were recorded for this clonotype. The CDR3 DNA is TGTGCCAGCAGCTTGCCAGGCGGAATGACCAAAAACATTCAGTACTTC. Its translation: CASSLPGGMTKNIQYF. V usage is TRBV5-6 and J usage is TRBJ2-4; D is unclear. Germline V gene data show CDR1 as SGHDT and CDR2 as YYEEEE. Trimming removed 1 base from V and 2 bases from J, with 13 bases in between. This CDR3 is 16 amino acids long.

V and J are TRBV29-1 and TRBJ1-1, with D unclear. CDR1 SQVTM and CDR2 ANQGSEA come from the germline V gene. This CDR3 has 11 amino acids. V was clipped by 5 bases and J by 1 base, with 5 bases between them. Here the CDR3 reads CSVLPNTEAFF. The CDR3 DNA follows: TGCAGCGTTCTACCGAACACTGAAGCTTTCTTT.

This clonotype was detected only a few times. The chain has TRBV15 and TRBJ1-1, with 10 bases lining up with TRBD1. From germline, CDR1 is LNHNV and CDR2 YYDKDF (reference sequence). The V segment lost 4 bases and the J segment 1 base; nucleotides outside the gene matches: 3. There are 15 residues in the CDR3. The CDR3 sequence: CATSTRQGANTEAFF. In DNA, the CDR3 is TGTGCCACCAGCACGAGACAGGGGGCGAACACTGAAGCTTTCTTT.

This clonotype has at least ten counts. The CDR3 bases are TGTGCCAGCAGCTTAGGCCAGGTGAACACTGAAGCTTTCTTT. This encodes CASSLGQVNTEAFF. V is TRBV7-6 and J is TRBJ1-1; D gene unclear. Germline CDR1 SGHVS, CDR2 FNYEAQ. Trimming shortened V by 1 base and J by 0 bases, and 6 bases separated the two germline ends. This CDR3 contains 14 residues.

A few counts support this clonotype. The chain uses TRBV7-9 and TRBJ2-5, with a possible D match to TRBD2 (5 bases). The germline V gene encodes CDR1 SEHNR and CDR2 FQNEAQ (reference sequence). V was trimmed by 4 bases and J by 4 bases, leaving 19 bases between them. The CDR3 is made up of 16 amino acids. The CDR3 coding sequence is TGTGCCAGCAGCTCCTCACGAGGGCTATCTATAGAGACCCAGTACTTC. This codes for CASSSSRGLSIETQYF.

Ten or more counts support this clonotype. The rearrangement links TRBV7-2 to TRBJ2-1; D may be TRBD2 (6 bases). This CDR3 spans 13 amino acids. CDR1 and CDR2 (germline): SGHTA, FQGNSA. V was trimmed by 4 bases and J by 5 bases, leaving 9 bases between them. The chain's CDR3 is CASSSGLHNEQFF. In nucleotides, the CDR3 is TGTGCCAGCAGCTCGGGACTCCACAATGAGCAGTTCTTC. The full variable domain, in which reference TRBV7-2 and TRBJ2-1 provide the parts outside the CDR3, is GAGVSQSPSNKVTEKGKDVELRCDPISGHTALYWYRQSLGQGLEFLIYFQGNSAPDKSGLPSDRFSAERTGGSVSTLTIQRTQQEDSAVYLCASSSGLHNEQFFGPGTRLTVL.

This clonotype was counted only a few times. The rearrangement uses TRBV6-5 and TRBJ1-5, with 7 bases matching TRBD1. Germline CDR1 MNHEY, CDR2 SVGAGI. The V segment lost 5 bases and the J segment 6 bases; nucleotides outside the gene matches: 7. The length of the CDR3 is 14 residues. CDR3 bases: TGTGCCAGCAGTCGGGACAGACGGGGTCAGCCCCAGCATTTT. This codes for CASSRDRRGQPQHF.

This clonotype was detected ten times or more. The chain employs TRBV28 and TRBJ2-7; TRBD1 matches at 9 bases. Germline V gene lookup returns CDR1 MDHEN and CDR2 SYDVKM. V was clipped by 5 bases and J by 3 bases; unmatched bases: 5. This CDR3 region has 14 residues. As DNA, the CDR3 is TGTGCCAGCAGTACGCCGGGACAGGGCTACGAGCAGTACTTC. Its protein is CASSTPGQGYEQYF.

Remarks on this clonotype: This may stem from a read error, because a much larger clone lies one nucleotide away. The rearrangement uses TRBV6-6 and TRBJ2-2; maybe TRBD1 (5 bases). The CDR3 has 16 residues. From germline, CDR1 is MNHNY and CDR2 SVGAGI (reference sequence). Deletions cut 2 bases from V and 6 bases from J, with 16 bases between. Here the CDR3 DNA reads TGTGCCAGCAGTTACCCTCAGGGTTCCGACGCCGGGGAGCTGTTTTTT. Its translation is CASSYPQGSDAGELFF.

This clonotype has at least ten counts. J is TRBJ2-5 and V is TRBV7-3; D may match TRBD1 or TRBD2 (5 bases each). The length of the CDR3 is 15 residues. Between the trimmed V and J ends, which lost 0 bases and 1 base, there was a span of 9 bases. From germline, CDR1 is SGHTA and CDR2 FQGTGA. The CDR3 spells CASSLTAGGQETQYF. The CDR3 DNA reads as TGTGCCAGCAGCTTAACCGCTGGGGGCCAAGAGACCCAGTACTTC.

This clonotype occurred many times. This chain links TRBV7-8 with TRBJ1-2, with D perhaps matching TRBD1 (5 bases). CDR1 is SGHVS and CDR2 is FQNEAQ in the germline V gene. The CDR3 spans 12 residues. The V and J ends lost 8 bases and 4 bases respectively, with 11 bases between them. CDR3 loop: CASHGGGYGYTF. The CDR3 nucleotides read TGTGCCAGCCATGGGGGTGGCTATGGCTACACCTTC.

This clonotype appeared many times. The junction shows a germline mismatch at one end, possibly a read error. The chain uses TRBV7-7 and TRBJ2-1; D uncertain. Germline V gives CDR1 SSHAT, CDR2 FNYEAQ (reference sequence). CDR3 length: 13 amino acids. The CDR3 nucleotides are TGTGCTAGCAGCCCAAACGCAATTTATGAGCAGTTCTTC. It translates to CASSPNAIYEQFF.

This clonotype was seen repeatedly, ten times or more. V usage is TRBV7-2 and J usage is TRBJ1-2; possible D gene TRBD1, 5 bases. Germline CDR1 reads SGHTA; CDR2 reads FQGNSA. CDR3 length equals 13 residues. The V end was cut by 6 bases, the J end by 8 bases, with 16 bases between. CDR3 bases: TGTGCCAGCAGATTGGTGGGGGTGCCCGGCTACACCTTC. This translates into CASRLVGVPGYTF.

V gene TRBV29-1 combines with J gene TRBJ2-2, with 8 bases matching TRBD1. CDR1 SQVTM and CDR2 ANQGSEA come from the germline V gene. V lost 4 bases and J lost 5; bases outside the gene matches: 6. The CDR3 covers 14 residues. In DNA form, the CDR3 reads TGCAGCGTTGGACAGGGGAGGCCGACCGGGGAGCTGTTTTTT. It yields the protein CSVGQGRPTGELFF.

Written as DNA, the CDR3 is TGTGCCAGCAGCTTAGAACAGGAAAGTGATGAAGCTTTCTTT. Protein product: CASSLEQESDEAFF. V usage is TRBV7-6 and J usage is TRBJ1-1; the D gene is possibly TRBD1 (5 bases). V was clipped by 1 base and J by 7 bases, with 13 bases between them. From germline, CDR1 is SGHVS and CDR2 FNYEAQ. The CDR3 sequence is 14 residues long.

Only a few counts were recorded for this clonotype. The chain carries TRBV29-1 and TRBJ1-2; D is unresolved. The germline V gene encodes CDR1 SQVTM and CDR2 ANQGSEA. This CDR3 comprises 11 residues. CDR3 residues: CGCETKYGYTF. The DNA of the CDR3 is TGCGGATGTGAGACAAAGTATGGCTACACCTTC.

This clonotype was counted at least ten times. The rearrangement links TRBV6-1 to TRBJ1-2; 7 positions match TRBD1. Trimming took 7 bases from V and 8 from J; bases not matched to a gene: 7. The CDR3 has 12 amino acids. The germline gives CDR1 MNHNS, CDR2 SASEGT. Here the CDR3 DNA reads TGTGCCAGCACCCAGTACAGGGGAGGCTACACCTTC. Amino acid sequence: CASTQYRGGYTF.

The table lists this clonotype with a few counts. The chain joins TRBV6-5 to TRBJ1-5; TRBD1 matches at 7 bases. The CDR3 has 13 amino acids. V was clipped by 6 bases and J by 6 bases; unmatched bases: 5. In germline, CDR1 is MNHEY, CDR2 SVGAGI. In nucleotides, the CDR3 is TGTGCCAGCAGGTCAGGGGGGAGTCAGCCCCAGCATTTT. It encodes CASRSGGSQPQHF.